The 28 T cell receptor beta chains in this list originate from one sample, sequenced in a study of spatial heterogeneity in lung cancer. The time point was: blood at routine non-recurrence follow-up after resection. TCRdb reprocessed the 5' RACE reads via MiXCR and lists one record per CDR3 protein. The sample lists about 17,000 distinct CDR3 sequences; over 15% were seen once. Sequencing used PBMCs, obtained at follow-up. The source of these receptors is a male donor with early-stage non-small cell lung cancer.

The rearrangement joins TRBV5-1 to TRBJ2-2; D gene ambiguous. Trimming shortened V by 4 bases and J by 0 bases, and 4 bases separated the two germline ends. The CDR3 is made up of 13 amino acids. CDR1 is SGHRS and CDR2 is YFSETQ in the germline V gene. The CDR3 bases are TGCGCCAGCAGCCCATCGAACACCGGGGAGCTGTTTTTT. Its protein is CASSPSNTGELFF. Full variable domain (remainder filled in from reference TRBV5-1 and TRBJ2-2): KAGVTQTPRYLIKTRGQQVTLSCSPISGHRSVSWYQQTPGQGLQFLFEYFSETQRNKGNFPGRFSGRQFSNSRSEMNVSTLELGDSALYLCASSPSNTGELFFGEGSRLTVL.

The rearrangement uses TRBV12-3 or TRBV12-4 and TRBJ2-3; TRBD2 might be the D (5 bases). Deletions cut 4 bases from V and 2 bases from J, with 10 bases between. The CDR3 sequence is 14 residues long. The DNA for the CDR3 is TGTGCCAGCAGTTCAACTAGAGACACAGATACGCAGTATTTT. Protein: CASSSTRDTDTQYF.

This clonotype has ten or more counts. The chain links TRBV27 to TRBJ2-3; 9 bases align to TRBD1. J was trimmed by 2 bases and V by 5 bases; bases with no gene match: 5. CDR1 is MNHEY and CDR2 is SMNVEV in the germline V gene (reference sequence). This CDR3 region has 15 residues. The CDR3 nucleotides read TGTGCCAGCAGTCGGACAGGGGTCAACACAGATACGCAGTATTTT. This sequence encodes CASSRTGVNTDTQYF.

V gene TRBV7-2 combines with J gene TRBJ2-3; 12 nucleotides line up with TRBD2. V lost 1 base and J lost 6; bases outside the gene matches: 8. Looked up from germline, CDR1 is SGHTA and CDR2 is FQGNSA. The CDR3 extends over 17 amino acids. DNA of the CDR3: TGTGCCAGCAGCTTAGTTCCTAGCGGGGGGGCGGGTGATACGCAGTATTTT. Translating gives CASSLVPSGGAGDTQYF.

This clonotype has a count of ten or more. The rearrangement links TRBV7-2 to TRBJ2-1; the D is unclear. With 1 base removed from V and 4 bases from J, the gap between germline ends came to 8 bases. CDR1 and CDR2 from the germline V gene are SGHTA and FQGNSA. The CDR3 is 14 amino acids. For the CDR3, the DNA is TGTGCCAGCAGCTTAGTTCTACAGTACAATGAGCAGTTCTTC. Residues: CASSLVLQYNEQFF.

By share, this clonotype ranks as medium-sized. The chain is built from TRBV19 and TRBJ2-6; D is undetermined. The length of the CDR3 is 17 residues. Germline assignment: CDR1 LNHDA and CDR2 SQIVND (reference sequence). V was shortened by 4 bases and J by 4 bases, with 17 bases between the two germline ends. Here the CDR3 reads CASSNLGVSSGANVLTF. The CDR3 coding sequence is TGTGCCAGTAGTAATTTGGGCGTTTCCTCCGGGGCCAACGTCCTGACTTTC.

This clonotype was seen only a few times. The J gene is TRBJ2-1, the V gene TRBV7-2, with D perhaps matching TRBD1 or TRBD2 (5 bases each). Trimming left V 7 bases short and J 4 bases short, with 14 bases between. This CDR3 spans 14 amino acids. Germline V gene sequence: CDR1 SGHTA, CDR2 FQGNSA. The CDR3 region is CASKHPWGYNEQFF. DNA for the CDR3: TGTGCCAGCAAACATCCTTGGGGGTACAATGAGCAGTTCTTC.

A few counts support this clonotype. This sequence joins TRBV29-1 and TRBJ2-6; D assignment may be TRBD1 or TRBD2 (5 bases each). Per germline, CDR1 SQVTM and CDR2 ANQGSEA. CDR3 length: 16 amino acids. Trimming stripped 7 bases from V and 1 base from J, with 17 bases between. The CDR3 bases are TGCAGCGCAAGGGGCCATGGGACGTCTGGGGCCAACGTCCTGACTTTC. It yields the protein CSARGHGTSGANVLTF.

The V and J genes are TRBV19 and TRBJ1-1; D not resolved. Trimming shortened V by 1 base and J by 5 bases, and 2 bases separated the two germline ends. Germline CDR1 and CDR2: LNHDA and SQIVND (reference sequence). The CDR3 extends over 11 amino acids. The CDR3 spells CASSIVTEAFF. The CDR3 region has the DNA TGTGCCAGTAGTATAGTAACTGAAGCTTTCTTT.

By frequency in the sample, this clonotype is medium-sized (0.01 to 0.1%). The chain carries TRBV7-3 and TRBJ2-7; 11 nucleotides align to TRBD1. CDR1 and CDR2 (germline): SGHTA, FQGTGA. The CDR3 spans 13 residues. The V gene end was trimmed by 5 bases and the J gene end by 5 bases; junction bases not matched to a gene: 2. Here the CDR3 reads CASSAGQGDEQYF. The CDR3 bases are TGTGCCAGCAGCGCGGGACAGGGGGACGAGCAGTACTTC.

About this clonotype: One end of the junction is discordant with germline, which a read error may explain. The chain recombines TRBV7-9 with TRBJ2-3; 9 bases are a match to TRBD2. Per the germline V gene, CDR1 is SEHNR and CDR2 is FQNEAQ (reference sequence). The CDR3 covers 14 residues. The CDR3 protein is CASSIGGGASDTHF. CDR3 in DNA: TGTGCCAGCAGCATTGGCGGGGGGGCGTCAGATACGCATTTT.

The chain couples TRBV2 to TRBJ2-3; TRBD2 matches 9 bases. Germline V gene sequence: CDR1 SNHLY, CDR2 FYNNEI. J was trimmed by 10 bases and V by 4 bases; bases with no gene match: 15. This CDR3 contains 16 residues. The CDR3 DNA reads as TGTGCCAGCAGTGGGCCAGGCGGGGGGGCCGAGATCCCGCAGTATTTT. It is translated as CASSGPGGGAEIPQYF.

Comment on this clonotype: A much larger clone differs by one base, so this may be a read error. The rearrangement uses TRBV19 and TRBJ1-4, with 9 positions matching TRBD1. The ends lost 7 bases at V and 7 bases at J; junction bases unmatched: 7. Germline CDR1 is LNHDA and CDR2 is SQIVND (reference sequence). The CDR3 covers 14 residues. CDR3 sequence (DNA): TGTGCCAGTACCGAGACAGGGGGAACTGAAAAACTGTTTTTT. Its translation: CASTETGGTEKLFF. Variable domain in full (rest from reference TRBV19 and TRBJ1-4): DGGITQSPKYLFRKEGQNVTLSCEQNLNHDAMYWYRQDPGQGLRLIYYSQIVNDFQKGDIAEGYSVSREKKESFPLTVTSAQKNPTAFYLCASTETGGTEKLFFGSGTQLSVL.

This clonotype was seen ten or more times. Written as DNA, the CDR3 is TGTGCCAGCAGCTTACAGGGGGCAGTGTACACTGAAGCTTTCTTT. It translates to CASSLQGAVYTEAFF. The V call is TRBV7-2, the J call TRBJ1-1; TRBD1 aligns across 8 bases. The J segment lost 3 bases and the V segment lost 2 bases, leaving 5 bases of the junction unmatched. CDR1 is SGHTA, CDR2 FQGNSA, per germline. The CDR3 totals 15 residues.

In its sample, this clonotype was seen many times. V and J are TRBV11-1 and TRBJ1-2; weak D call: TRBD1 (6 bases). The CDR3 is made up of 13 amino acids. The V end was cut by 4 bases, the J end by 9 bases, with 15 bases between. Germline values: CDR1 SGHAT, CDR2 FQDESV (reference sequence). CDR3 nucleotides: TGTGCCAGCAGCTCACCCGGACAGCGGAGCTACACCTTC. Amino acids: CASSSPGQRSYTF.

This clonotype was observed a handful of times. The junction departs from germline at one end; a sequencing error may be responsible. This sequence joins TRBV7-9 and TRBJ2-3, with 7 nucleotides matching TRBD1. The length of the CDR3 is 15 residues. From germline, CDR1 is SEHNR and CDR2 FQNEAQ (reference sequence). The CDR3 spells CASSDRAASLDTQYF. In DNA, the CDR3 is TGTGCCAGCAGTGACAGGGCCGCCTCATTAGATACACAGTATTTT.

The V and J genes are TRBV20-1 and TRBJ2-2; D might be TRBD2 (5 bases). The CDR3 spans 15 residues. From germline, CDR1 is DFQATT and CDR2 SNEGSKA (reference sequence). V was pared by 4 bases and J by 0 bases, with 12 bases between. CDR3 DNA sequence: TGCAGTGCTAAAGGGAGCCCAGCGAACACCGGGGAGCTGTTTTTT. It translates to CSAKGSPANTGELFF.

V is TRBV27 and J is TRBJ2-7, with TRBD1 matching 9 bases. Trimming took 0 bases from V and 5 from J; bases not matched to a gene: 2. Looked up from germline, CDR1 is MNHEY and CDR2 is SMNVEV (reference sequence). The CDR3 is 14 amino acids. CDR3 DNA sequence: TGTGCCAGCAGTTTATCCGGACAGGGGAACGAGCAGTACTTC. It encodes CASSLSGQGNEQYF.

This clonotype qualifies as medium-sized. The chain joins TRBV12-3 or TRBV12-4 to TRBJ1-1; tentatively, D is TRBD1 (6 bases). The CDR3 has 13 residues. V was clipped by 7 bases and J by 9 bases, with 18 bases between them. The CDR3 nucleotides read TGTGCCAGCATCTTCGGGGGCGGGGGAAAAGCTTTCTTT. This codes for CASIFGGGGKAFF.

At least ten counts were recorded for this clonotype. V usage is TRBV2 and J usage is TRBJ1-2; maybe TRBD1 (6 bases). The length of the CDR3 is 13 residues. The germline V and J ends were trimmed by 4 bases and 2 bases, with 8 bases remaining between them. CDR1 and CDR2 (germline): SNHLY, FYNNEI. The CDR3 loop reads CASSAGDNYGYTF. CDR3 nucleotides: TGTGCCAGCAGTGCAGGGGACAACTATGGCTACACCTTC.

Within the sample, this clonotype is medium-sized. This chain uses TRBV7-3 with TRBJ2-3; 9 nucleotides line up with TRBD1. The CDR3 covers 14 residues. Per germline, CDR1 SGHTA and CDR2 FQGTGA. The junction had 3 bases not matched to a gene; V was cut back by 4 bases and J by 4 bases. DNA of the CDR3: TGTGCCAGCAGCTCGGGACAGGGCCCAGATACGCAGTATTTT. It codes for CASSSGQGPDTQYF.

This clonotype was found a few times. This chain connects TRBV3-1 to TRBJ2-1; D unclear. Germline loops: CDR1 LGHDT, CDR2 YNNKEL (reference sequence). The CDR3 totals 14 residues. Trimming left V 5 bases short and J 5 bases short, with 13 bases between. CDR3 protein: CASSGNGKNNEQFF. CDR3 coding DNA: TGTGCCAGCAGCGGCAATGGCAAAAACAATGAGCAGTTCTTC.

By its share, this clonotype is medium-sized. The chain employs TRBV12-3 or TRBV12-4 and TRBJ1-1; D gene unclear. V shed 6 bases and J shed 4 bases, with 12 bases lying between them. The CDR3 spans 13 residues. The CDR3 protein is CASRPGLATEAFF. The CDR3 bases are TGTGCCAGCAGGCCGGGATTGGCCACTGAAGCTTTCTTT.

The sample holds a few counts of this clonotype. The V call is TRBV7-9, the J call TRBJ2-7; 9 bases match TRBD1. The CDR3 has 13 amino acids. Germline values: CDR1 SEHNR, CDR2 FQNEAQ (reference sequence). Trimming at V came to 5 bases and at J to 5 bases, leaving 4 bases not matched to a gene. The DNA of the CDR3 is TGTGCCAGCAGCGCATGGGACAGGGACGAGCAGTACTTC. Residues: CASSAWDRDEQYF.

The CDR3 protein is CASSQWEDCPSCSYNEQFF. CDR3 bases: TGCGCCAGCAGTCAATGGGAGGACTGCCCGTCTTGCTCCTACAATGAGCAGTTCTTC. This chain links TRBV23-1 with TRBJ2-1; maybe TRBD2 (6 bases). TRBV23-1 is filed as an ORF, its function uncertain. The ends were cut back, 1 base at V and 0 bases at J, with 19 bases in the middle. CDR3 size: 19 residues.

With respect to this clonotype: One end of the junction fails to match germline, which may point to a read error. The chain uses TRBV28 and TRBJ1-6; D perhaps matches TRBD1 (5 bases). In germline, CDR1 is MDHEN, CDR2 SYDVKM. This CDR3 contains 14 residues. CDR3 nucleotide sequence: TGTGCCAGCAGTGACAAGACAGTGCGGTCACCCCACCACTTT. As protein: CASSDKTVRSPHHF.

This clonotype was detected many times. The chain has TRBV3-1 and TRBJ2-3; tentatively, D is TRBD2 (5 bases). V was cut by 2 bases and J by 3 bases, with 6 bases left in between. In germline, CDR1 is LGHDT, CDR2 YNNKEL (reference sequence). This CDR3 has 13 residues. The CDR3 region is CASSQRGTDTQYF. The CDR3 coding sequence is TGTGCCAGCAGCCAAAGAGGGACAGATACGCAGTATTTT.

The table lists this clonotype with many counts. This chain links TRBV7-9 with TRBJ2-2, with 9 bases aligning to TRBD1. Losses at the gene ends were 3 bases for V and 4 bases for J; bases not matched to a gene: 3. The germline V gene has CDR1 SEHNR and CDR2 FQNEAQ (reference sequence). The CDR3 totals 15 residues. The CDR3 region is CASSFGTGFTGELFF. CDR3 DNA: TGTGCCAGCAGCTTCGGGACAGGGTTCACCGGGGAGCTGTTTTTT.